Listed below are T cell receptor beta chains from one sample, sequenced in a study of OX40 agonist ivuxolimab in advanced cancers. This table comes from immunoSEQ multiplex PCR, and its TCRdb copy is limited to in-frame clones, with some not included. The top ten hold roughly 0.42% of the sample, which has tens of thousands of clones, 75% to 95% seen once. Material: CD4+ or CD8+ T cells sorted from blood, obtained in a trial of the OX40 agonist ivuxolimab. The receptors were sampled from an adult with an advanced solid tumor such as melanoma, head and neck, liver or kidney cancer. Each CDR3 is given with its conserved first and last residue. Clone size appears in some rows only: once, few, many, or a class for an expanded clone.

j_call v_call clone_size cdr3_aa
TRBJ1-1 TRBV5-4 once CASSFTTGNTEAFF
TRBJ2-3 TRBV25-1 . CASSEYPDREWDTQYF
TRBJ2-1 TRBV10-1 . CASSDPGDPSVKQFF
TRBJ1-5 TRBV29-1 once CSVEGPPQEPQHF
TRBJ1-2 TRBV6-5 . CASSRGQGYDYGYTF
TRBJ1-1 TRBV19 . CASSGRWGTEAFF
TRBJ1-2 TRBV19 . CASSLGGTNYGYTF
TRBJ1-2 TRBV7-8 . CASSPTGEPYGYTF
TRBJ2-2 TRBV10-3 . CAISESGAANTGELFF
TRBJ2-2 TRBV11-3 . CASSPFARNTGELFF
TRBJ1-1 TRBV6-5 . CASTLRPPGGEAFF
TRBJ2-2 TRBV11-2 . CASGSVPRSTGELFF
TRBJ2-7 TRBV27 once CASSITGARTSGLWEQYF
. TRBV10-3 . CAISGAYEQYF
TRBJ1-4 TRBV7-9 . CASSSTAGTGGEKLFF
TRBJ2-5 TRBV11-2 once CASSPPVQETQYF
TRBJ2-3 TRBV18 . CASSPQVGASSTDTQYF
TRBJ1-2 TRBV11-2 . CASSLRNSGQGARGYTF
TRBJ2-1 TRBV27 . CASSPTSGVFPGFF
TRBJ2-2 TRBV5-1 . CASSQGQADTGELFF
TRBJ1-5 TRBV7-8 . CASSLVQGQPQHF
TRBJ1-2 TRBV6-1 once CASSESVGAGYGYTF
TRBJ2-4 TRBV19 . CASSRGELIAKNIQYF
TRBJ1-2 TRBV19 . CASSINSGYTF
TRBJ2-3 TRBV5-1 . CASSLRTSGSADTQYF
TRBJ2-5 TRBV28 . CASSKPRDSQETQYF
TRBJ1-5 TRBV5-8 . CASRLTGGNQPQHF
TRBJ1-2 TRBV19 . CATNRGRGYGYTF
TRBJ2-2 TRBV29-1 . CSVVVGTGTGLTGELFF
TRBJ2-5 TRBV11-3 . CASTNPLAGGQETQYF
TRBJ1-1 TRBV6-1 . CASSGALAYLGTEAFF
TRBJ2-7 TRBV5-5 once CASSFQDRAFSTREQYF
TRBJ2-5 TRBV7-6 once CASSLNSRGNQETQYF
TRBJ1-4 TRBV6-6 . CASSYSTGPEKLFF
TRBJ2-1 TRBV2 once CASMGFLWGEQFF
TRBJ2-3 TRBV18 . CASSPADSSTDTQYF
TRBJ2-1 TRBV5-1 . CASSLGGLANEQFF
TRBJ2-1 TRBV19 . CARTAPGTPHNEQFF
TRBJ1-1 TRBV19 . CASRTTGGTEAFF
TRBJ1-1 TRBV5-1 . CASSPQGQGDTEAFF
TRBJ1-3 TRBV19 . CASSMAQGAGNTIYF
TRBJ2-5 TRBV28 . CASSPQETQYF
TRBJ1-2 TRBV5-6 few CASRFTGSYGYTF
TRBJ1-1 TRBV10-3 . CAIRGQLIPGTAFF
TRBJ2-7 TRBV18 . CASSRESGGRYEQYF
TRBJ2-5 TRBV2 once CASQGPRAYQETQYF
TRBJ1-1 TRBV5-8 . CASSPGQLPLAEAFF
TRBJ2-2 TRBV27 . CASSSSGPGELFF